A selection of T cell receptor beta chains follows, all from one sample in a study of T cells in narcolepsy. TCRdb keeps only in-frame clones here, not all; method: immunoSEQ multiplex PCR. The sample includes some 33,000 clones, 90% of them seen just once. Sequencing was carried out using CD45RA- memory CD4+ T cells from PBMCs. The receptors shown here come from a human donor with narcolepsy. Each CDR3 is given with its conserved first and last residue. Fields, in order: V gene, J gene, CDR3 protein.

>TRBV5-4|TRBJ2-1
CASSDTGGNEQFF
>TRBV9|TRBJ2-7
CASSGLTGEQYF
>TRBV7-2|TRBJ2-5
CASSLESSGPDTQYF
>TRBV2|TRBJ1-3
CASRTGIFSGNTIYF
>TRBV29-1|TRBJ2-3
CSVDYPQGTDTQYF
>TRBV9|TRBJ1-4
CASSTGTANEKLFF
>TRBV6-5|TRBJ1-2
CASSEETGYGYTF
>TRBV6-5|TRBJ2-1
CASRGLAGGDNEQFF
>TRBV7-3|TRBJ2-3
CASSQTGGAGTDTQYF
>TRBV27|TRBJ1-4
CASSWRGATNEKLFF
>TRBV11-1|TRBJ2-1
CASSRFSGSSYNEQFF
>TRBV11-2|TRBJ1-3
CASSLDVYRGPHF
>TRBV4-1|.
CASSQEWSYEQYF
>TRBV10-3|TRBJ2-7
CATRTSGDSYEQYF
>TRBV7-8|TRBJ2-5
CASSFYSGRGETQYF
>TRBV19|TRBJ2-5
CASSIRLQQETQYF
>TRBV5-1|TRBJ2-2
CASSLEGTYTGELFF
>TRBV15|TRBJ1-1
CATSRDRIGGAFF
>TRBV10-3|TRBJ1-2
CAISLQSGQGCTF
>TRBV7-2|TRBJ1-6
CASSLERNPGDSPLHF
>TRBV5-5|TRBJ1-2
CASSLGPYGTGSKGYGYTF
>TRBV7-2|TRBJ1-6
CASSAGGLSPLHF
>TRBV29-1|TRBJ2-1
CSVIAGSSYNEQFF
>TRBV14|TRBJ2-5
CASSAQVQETQYF
>TRBV13|TRBJ1-1
CASSPKARQKGEAFF
>TRBV5-1|TRBJ1-1
CASSFQGGEAFF
>TRBV7-2|TRBJ2-3
CASSSKGGRASTDTQYF
>TRBV6-1|TRBJ2-7
CASSEVGSYYEQYF
>TRBV5-1|TRBJ2-3
CASSSPGSDTQYF
>TRBV9|TRBJ2-5
CASSPRTGAPETQYF
>TRBV30|TRBJ2-7
CAWSDGSSYEQYF
>TRBV7-8|TRBJ2-2
CASSRGAGLIGELFF
>TRBV27|TRBJ2-7
CASSLAGGVSYEQYF
>TRBV10-2|TRBJ1-3
CASSSNLQGLSGNTIYF
>TRBV28|TRBJ1-4
CASSTVQKNEKLFF
>TRBV19|TRBJ2-2
CASRAGDLTGELFF
>TRBV19|TRBJ1-4
CASSLRQGNEKLFF
>TRBV18|TRBJ2-7
CASSLLPGLAGVLDPYEQYF
>TRBV4-3|TRBJ1-2
CASSQDWGGGGYGYTF
>TRBV2|TRBJ2-7
CASSEQVGMYF
>TRBV19|TRBJ1-5
CASNLSRGNQPQHF
>TRBV14|TRBJ2-5
CASSRSVETQYF
>TRBV30|TRBJ1-6
CAWRALYSRGHSPLHF
>TRBV20-1|TRBJ2-7
CSARDLLGQYF
>TRBV23-1|TRBJ2-3
CASSQSDSHRDTRTDTQYF
>TRBV5-1|TRBJ2-7
CARTSLAEVEEQYF
>TRBV25-1|TRBJ2-1
CASSEGGRLYNEQFF
>TRBV7-9|TRBJ1-1
CASSPSTGFTEAFF
>TRBV10-3|TRBJ2-1
CAISEGSGLANNEQFF
>TRBV5-4|TRBJ1-6
CASSLEPNSPLHF
>TRBV6-6|TRBJ2-3
CASSHHANTDTQYF
>TRBV4-1|TRBJ2-7
CASSHPRGYSGYEQYF
>TRBV14|TRBJ2-7
CASSQVTQPTYEQYF
>TRBV9|TRBJ1-5
CASKAGLPNSNQPQHF
>TRBV5-1|TRBJ1-5
CASSLTGPNQPQHF
>TRBV7-2|TRBJ1-1
CASSLGTQRMNTEAFF
>TRBV5-1|TRBJ1-2
CASSLAEGGESYTF
>TRBV4-1|TRBJ1-1
CASSPGTGGAGPEAFF
>TRBV7-6|TRBJ2-2
CASSPPGLVDTGELFF